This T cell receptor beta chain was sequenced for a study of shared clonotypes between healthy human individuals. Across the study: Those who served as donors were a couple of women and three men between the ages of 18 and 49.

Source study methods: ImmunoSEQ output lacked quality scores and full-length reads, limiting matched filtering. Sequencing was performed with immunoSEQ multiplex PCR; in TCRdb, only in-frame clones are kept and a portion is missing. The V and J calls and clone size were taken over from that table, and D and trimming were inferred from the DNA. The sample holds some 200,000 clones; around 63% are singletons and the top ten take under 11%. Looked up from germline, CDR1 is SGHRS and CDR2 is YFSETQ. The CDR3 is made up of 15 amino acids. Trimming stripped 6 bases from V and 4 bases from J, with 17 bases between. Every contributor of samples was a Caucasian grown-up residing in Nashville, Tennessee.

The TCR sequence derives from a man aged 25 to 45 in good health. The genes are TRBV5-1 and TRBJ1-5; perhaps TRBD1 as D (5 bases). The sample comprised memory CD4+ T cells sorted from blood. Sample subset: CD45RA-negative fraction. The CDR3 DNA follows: TGCGCCAGCACCCCTGACGGCGACAGAAATCAGCCCCAGCATTTT. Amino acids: CASTPDGDRNQPQHF.